Each of the 24 T cell receptor beta chains below was sequenced from the same sample in a study of T cells in Graves' hyperthyroidism and ophthalmopathy. Researchers amplified the TCR beta CDR3 regions from RNA transcripts. The HTBI set primed first-round TCR CDR3 RT-PCR. TCRdb passed the multiplex PCR reads through MiXCR, listing each CDR3 protein once. The profile covers around 420,000 distinct CDR3 sequences, with approximately 13% appearing a single time and 5.3% taken by the ten largest. Sequencing was carried out using blood. The origin of the receptors is a woman aged 18 to 35 with Graves' hyperthyroidism.

At least ten counts were recorded for this clonotype. CDR3 DNA: TGCAGCGTTGTTGCCCGGGCAAATGAGCAGTTCTTC. Translating gives CSVVARANEQFF. J is TRBJ2-1 and V is TRBV29-1; D is uncertain. Germline assignment: CDR1 SQVTM and CDR2 ANQGSEA. The CDR3 runs 12 residues. V lost 4 bases and J lost 7, with 11 bases in between.

This clonotype was found many times. The chain uses TRBV18 and TRBJ2-1, with D possibly being TRBD1 (5 bases). The CDR3 contains 14 residues. V was cut by 4 bases and J by 5 bases, with 12 bases left in between. The germline V gene encodes CDR1 KGHSH and CDR2 LQKENI. The CDR3 is CASSRQRPNNEQFF. As DNA, the CDR3 is TGTGCCAGCTCACGACAGAGACCCAACAATGAGCAGTTCTTC.

This clonotype was recorded many times. The J gene is TRBJ2-3, the V gene TRBV28; D could derive from TRBD1 or TRBD2 (6 bases each). Per germline, CDR1 MDHEN and CDR2 SYDVKM. This CDR3 comprises 15 residues. The V end lost 6 bases, the J end lost 2 bases, and 15 bases lay between the germline ends. The CDR3 DNA sequence: TGTGCCAGCAGCTCCTCGGGGGCTCACACAGATACGCAGTATTTT. Its translation: CASSSSGAHTDTQYF.

The V gene is TRBV4-1, the J gene TRBJ1-5; D is undetermined. The CDR3 spans 15 residues. The V end lost 1 base, the J end lost 2 bases, and 9 bases lay between the germline ends. The germline V gene encodes CDR1 MGHRA and CDR2 YSYEKL. In DNA form, the CDR3 reads TGCGCCAGCAGCCAAGGGCCGGATGGCAATCAGCCCCAGCATTTT. It encodes CASSQGPDGNQPQHF.

This clonotype was counted once. Its ends do not fully match the called genes, so a read error is possible. CDR3 nucleotides: TGTGCCCGGAGTCGAGACAGAAACGAGCAGTACTTC. Its translation: CARSRDRNEQYF. The chain is built from TRBV30 and TRBJ2-7, with D tentatively TRBD1 (5 bases). The CDR3 totals 12 residues. The germline V gene encodes CDR1 GTSNPN and CDR2 SVGIG (reference sequence).

The V call is TRBV20-1, the J call TRBJ1-5; TRBD1 is a possible D gene (6 bases). This CDR3 region has 14 residues. In germline, CDR1 is DFQATT, CDR2 SNEGSKA (reference sequence). Trimming took 1 base from V and 3 from J, leaving 10 bases between them. The CDR3 region is CSARGQDYNQPQHF. The CDR3 bases are TGCAGTGCTAGAGGACAGGACTACAATCAGCCCCAGCATTTT.

This clonotype has at least ten counts. V usage is TRBV27 and J usage is TRBJ2-3, with D possibly being TRBD2 (5 bases). Trimming left V 7 bases short and J 6 bases short, with 14 bases between. The V gene's germline CDR1 is MNHEY and CDR2 SMNVEV (reference sequence). The length of the CDR3 is 13 residues. CDR3 bases: TGTGCCAGCACTTATACCCCGGGGGATACGCAGTATTTT. This codes for CASTYTPGDTQYF.

Many counts were recorded for this clonotype. J is TRBJ2-2 and V is TRBV28; TRBD2 is a possible D gene (6 bases). V lost 10 bases and J 0 bases, leaving 9 bases between the germline ends. The germline CDR1 and CDR2 sequences are MDHEN and SYDVKM. There are 13 residues in the CDR3. CDR3 coding DNA: TGTGCCACCGGGACTCCGAACACCGGGGAGCTGTTTTTT. As protein: CATGTPNTGELFF.

This clonotype was detected a few times. J is TRBJ1-1 and V is TRBV14; D may be TRBD1 (6 bases). There are 18 residues in the CDR3. Germline CDR1 reads SGHDN; CDR2 reads FVKESK. The ends were cut back, 0 bases at V and 0 bases at J, with 17 bases in the middle. CDR3 sequence (DNA): TGTGCCAGCAGCCAAGACCCCCGGGACATTTATTTGAACACTGAAGCTTTCTTT. Its protein product is CASSQDPRDIYLNTEAFF.

Ten or more counts support this clonotype. The gene calls are TRBV12-3 or TRBV12-4 and TRBJ2-5; 7 nucleotides line up with TRBD2. V lost 6 bases to trimming and J lost 0 bases; unmatched junction nucleotides: 10. The CDR3 sequence is 16 residues long. The CDR3 bases are TGTGCCAGCAGCTGGGCTAGCGGATCGTACCAAGAGACCCAGTACTTC. This translates into CASSWASGSYQETQYF.

This clonotype was recorded at least ten times. This chain uses TRBV9 with TRBJ2-1, with D possibly matching TRBD1 (6 bases). Germline CDR1 and CDR2: SGDLS and YYNGEE. Trimming removed 5 bases at V and 4 bases at J, with 10 bases between. The CDR3 is made up of 13 amino acids. In nucleotides, the CDR3 is TGTGCCAGCAGTGACGGACAGTACAATGAGCAGTTCTTC. This codes for CASSDGQYNEQFF.

This clonotype appeared many times. The CDR3 nucleotides read TGCGCCAGCAGCCCTGACATCGCCGGCTACACCTTC. Amino acids: CASSPDIAGYTF. J is TRBJ1-2 and V is TRBV5-1; the D is unclear. The CDR3 length is 12 residues. V shed 4 bases and J shed 8 bases, with 12 bases lying between them. Germline V gives CDR1 SGHRS, CDR2 YFSETQ.

This clonotype was observed many times. The rearrangement links TRBV6-2 or TRBV6-3 to TRBJ1-2; D possibly corresponds to TRBD1 (6 bases). This CDR3 has 14 amino acids. The germline gives CDR1 MNHEY, CDR2 SVGEGT. Trimming took off 6 bases at V and 3 bases at J, with 14 bases between the two ends. The CDR3 is CASRTIQGDYGYTF. CDR3 DNA sequence: TGTGCCAGCAGAACGATACAGGGAGACTATGGCTACACCTTC.

The chain recombines TRBV5-1 with TRBJ1-4, with D hard to call. The germline CDR1 and CDR2 sequences are SGHRS and YFSETQ. The V end was cut by 1 base, the J end by 7 bases, with 20 bases between. The CDR3 spans 17 residues. CDR3 residues: CASSLFATPGSGEKLFF. As DNA, the CDR3 is TGCGCCAGCAGCTTGTTCGCGACTCCAGGATCAGGTGAAAAACTGTTTTTT.

The gene calls are TRBV6-1 and TRBJ1-1; a weak D match, TRBD1 (6 bases). The CDR3 is 20 residues long. Germline V gene data show CDR1 as MNHNS and CDR2 as SASEGT. V lost 6 bases to trimming and J lost 0 bases, with 29 bases between them. The DNA for the CDR3 is TGTGCCAGCAGGGAACTAGCGGGGGGCCAGGAAACATTTATGAACACTGAAGCTTTCTTT. Amino acids: CASRELAGGQETFMNTEAFF.

This clonotype was seen only once. This clone may be a read error of a much larger clone one base away. The chain links TRBV15 to TRBJ2-3; D unresolved. The germline gives CDR1 LNHNV, CDR2 YYDKDF (reference sequence). This CDR3 is built from 15 residues. Between the trimmed V and J ends, which lost 3 bases and 4 bases, there was a span of 14 bases. The CDR3 sequence is CATSSTPDRADTQYF. The CDR3 DNA is TGTGCCACCAGCAGCACCCCTGACCGCGCAGATACGCAGTATTTT.

This clonotype has a count of ten or more. The rearrangement joins TRBV29-1 to TRBJ2-7; D gene unclear. The V and J ends lost 4 bases and 1 base respectively, with 8 bases between them. The germline V gene encodes CDR1 SQVTM and CDR2 ANQGSEA. The CDR3 has 12 residues. The CDR3 spells CSVVVTSYEQYF. DNA of the CDR3: TGCAGCGTTGTGGTAACTTCCTACGAGCAGTACTTC.

This clonotype has ten or more counts. This sequence joins TRBV6-2 or TRBV6-3 and TRBJ1-1, with 7 bases aligning to TRBD1. Germline-derived CDR1 and CDR2 are MNHEY and SVGEGT. The CDR3 sequence is 14 residues long. The ends lost 0 bases at V and 4 bases at J; junction bases unmatched: 2. CDR3 sequence: CASSYSTGLTEAFF. CDR3 coding DNA: TGTGCCAGCAGTTACTCGACAGGGCTCACTGAAGCTTTCTTT.

This clonotype was picked up many times. The chain employs TRBV29-1 and TRBJ1-1; D call uncertain. CDR3 length: 13 amino acids. The germline V gene has CDR1 SQVTM and CDR2 ANQGSEA. V lost 6 bases, J lost 0 bases, and 11 bases lay in between. As DNA, the CDR3 is TGCAGCGTCGAGGACCCTCTGAACACTGAAGCTTTCTTT. Translation: CSVEDPLNTEAFF.

As to this clonotype: A read error may be the cause here, since a much bigger clone is one base away. The V and J genes are TRBV28 and TRBJ1-5; D is uncertain. Germline loops: CDR1 MDHEN, CDR2 SYDVKM. The CDR3 loop spans 16 amino acids. The CDR3 spells CTSSSPAGPRNQPQHF. Written as DNA, the CDR3 is TGTACCAGCAGTTCCCCGGCTGGACCCCGCAATCAGCCCCAGCATTTT.

This clonotype was seen ten or more times. This chain joins TRBV25-1 and TRBJ2-7; 9 bases fit TRBD1. From germline, CDR1 is MGHDK and CDR2 SYGVNS. The CDR3 loop spans 13 amino acids. Unmatched junction bases numbered 7, after V lost 7 bases and J lost 6 bases. The CDR3 spells CASTDRGLGEQYF. As DNA, the CDR3 is TGTGCCAGCACCGACAGGGGGTTAGGCGAGCAGTACTTC.

This chain joins TRBV24-1 and TRBJ2-4, with TRBD2 matching over 13 bases. Germline assignment: CDR1 KGHDR and CDR2 SFDVKD. This CDR3 is 16 amino acids long. The V segment lost 4 bases and the J segment 13 bases; nucleotides outside the gene matches: 12. The CDR3 region has the DNA TGTGCCACCAGTGAATCTGGACTAGCGGGAGTGGGGGAGCAGTACTTC. Protein: CATSESGLAGVGEQYF.

CDR3 sequence: CASSLALLRETSSGANVLTF. CDR3 nucleotide sequence: TGCGCCAGCAGCTTGGCCTTATTGAGAGAAACCAGCTCTGGGGCCAACGTCCTGACTTTC. J is TRBJ2-6 and V is TRBV5-1; D is ambiguous. Germline values: CDR1 SGHRS, CDR2 YFSETQ. The V and J ends lost 0 bases and 0 bases respectively, with 19 bases between them. The CDR3 is 20 amino acids.

This rearrangement joins TRBV20-1 to TRBJ2-7, with 9 nucleotides matching TRBD2. From germline, CDR1 is DFQATT and CDR2 SNEGSKA (reference sequence). With 6 bases clipped from V and 4 bases from J, the junction kept 22 bases outside the gene matches. CDR3 size: 18 residues. The DNA of the CDR3 is TGCAGTGCGAATAAGCTGGGATACCCGACTAGCGGAGGATACGAGCAGTACTTC. This codes for CSANKLGYPTSGGYEQYF.